The 6 T cell receptor beta chains in this list originate from one sample, sequenced in a study of OX40 agonist ivuxolimab in advanced cancers. Measured with immunoSEQ multiplex PCR; TCRdb has only the in-frame clones, and not every one. The sample has about 83,000 clones, around 80% seen once; the top ten hold around 1.5%. This specimen was CD4+ or CD8+ T cells sorted from blood, taken in a trial of the OX40 agonist ivuxolimab. These receptors all come from an adult with an advanced solid tumor such as melanoma, head and neck, liver or kidney cancer.

The J gene is TRBJ2-7, the V gene TRBV4-1, with 7 bases that match TRBD1. Unmatched junction bases numbered 5, after V lost 1 base and J lost 5 bases. CDR1 and CDR2 from the germline V gene are MGHRA and YSYEKL. The CDR3 contains 14 residues. Written as DNA, the CDR3 is TGCGCCAGCAGCCAAGGACAGGGAAATGACGAGCAGTACTTC. Translated: CASSQGQGNDEQYF.

V gene TRBV7-2 combines with J gene TRBJ1-4; 9 positions agree with TRBD1. Germline-derived CDR1 and CDR2 are SGHTA and FQGNSA. Trimming removed 1 base from V and 6 bases from J; junction bases left unmatched: 3. The CDR3 length is 15 residues. For the CDR3, the DNA is TGTGCCAGCAGCTTAGGGGGACAGGGTCATGAAAAACTGTTTTTT. It codes for CASSLGGQGHEKLFF.

The sample holds a few counts of this clone. The V and J genes are TRBV28 and TRBJ1-1, with D unclear. Trimming removed 6 bases at V and 5 bases at J, with 10 bases between. Germline CDR1 reads MDHEN; CDR2 reads SYDVKM. CDR3 length equals 12 residues. CDR3 DNA sequence: TGTGCCAGCAGGCTACTTGGAACTGAAGCTTTCTTT. Translated: CASRLLGTEAFF.

This clone was counted once. The V call is TRBV7-2, the J call TRBJ1-2; 7 nucleotides line up with TRBD1. This CDR3 contains 13 residues. In germline, CDR1 is SGHTA, CDR2 FQGNSA. V shed 5 bases and J 4 bases; nucleotides not matched to a gene: 4. CDR3 region: CASSPQGGYGYTF. The CDR3 nucleotides read TGTGCCAGCAGCCCGCAGGGGGGCTATGGCTACACCTTC.

The chain recombines TRBV7-2 with TRBJ1-2, with D hard to call. Trimming removed 1 base from V and 8 bases from J, with 8 bases in between. The germline CDR1 and CDR2 sequences are SGHTA and FQGNSA. The CDR3 sequence is 12 residues long. CDR3 sequence: CASSLGVRGYTF. In nucleotides, the CDR3 is TGTGCCAGCAGCTTAGGGGTGAGGGGCTACACCTTC.

This chain connects TRBV5-4 to TRBJ1-4; 10 bases match TRBD1. Germline-derived CDR1 and CDR2 are SGHNT and YYREEE (reference sequence). This CDR3 contains 14 residues. V lost 4 bases and J lost 8; bases outside the gene matches: 5. CDR3 sequence: CASSQGQGREKLFF. For the CDR3, the DNA is TGTGCCAGCAGCCAGGGACAGGGGAGGGAAAAACTGTTTTTT.